This T cell receptor (beta chain) was recovered during a study of blood T cell repertoires in COVID-19. The overall study: Sites across the United States, Italy and Spain contributed samples from acute and convalescent COVID-19. In each case, the material was cDNA or gDNA derived from T cells, B-cell-depleted T cells, or PBMCs.

A few counts support this clone. The CDR3 loop spans 15 amino acids. Per the germline V gene, CDR1 is WNHNN and CDR2 is SYGVQD (reference sequence). J was trimmed by 4 bases and V by 6 bases; bases with no gene match: 4. Per the original methods: Reference gene primers were amplified, and this amplification served to estimate nucleated cell counts. Sequencing used immunoSEQ multiplex PCR; TCRdb keeps in-frame clones, though not all of them. Clone size and V and J calls were adopted from that table, with D and trimming inferred from the DNA. The sample lists about 46,000 clones, around 87% occurring once.

Specimen: peripheral blood. The V and J genes are TRBV10-1 and TRBJ2-1, with 12 positions matching TRBD2. The sequence derives from a human donor in a cohort sampled during active COVID-19. The CDR3 sequence is CASSVTSGRYNEQFF. In DNA form, the CDR3 reads TGCGCCAGCAGCGTTACTAGCGGGAGGTACAATGAGCAGTTCTTC.